Shown below are 30 T cell receptor beta chains from a single sample sequenced in a study of STAT3 mutations in large granular lymphocyte leukemia. Findings and caveats of the study: Every T-cell large granular lymphocyte leukemia patient had at least one immunodominant TCR beta clonotype.

No antigen has been identified for these receptors. Measured with immunoSEQ multiplex PCR; TCRdb has only the in-frame clones, and not every one. The sample lists about 4,600 clones; around 54% were seen once. Sequencing used peripheral blood mononuclear cells. Receptors were obtained from a man between 60 and 75 years old with T-cell large granular lymphocyte leukemia. Some clones in this sample may be carry-over from other donors' samples.

The chain is built from TRBV9 and TRBJ2-5; 10 nucleotides align to TRBD2. Germline CDR1 and CDR2: SGDLS and YYNGEE. The CDR3 contains 15 residues. Losses at the gene ends were 3 bases for V and 2 bases for J; bases not matched to a gene: 4. The CDR3 is CASSATSGEQETQYF. The CDR3 nucleotides are TGTGCCAGCAGCGCAACTAGCGGGGAACAAGAGACCCAGTACTTC.

The CDR3 loop is CASSHMAGSSYNEQFF. In DNA, the CDR3 is TGTGCCAGCAGCCATATGGCCGGTAGCTCCTACAATGAGCAGTTCTTC. The rearrangement links TRBV14 to TRBJ2-1, with no clear D. The CDR3 sequence is 16 residues long. Germline V gene sequence: CDR1 SGHDN, CDR2 FVKESK. V was trimmed by 3 bases and J by 0 bases, leaving 12 bases between them.

This clone was seen a few times. This sequence joins TRBV30 and TRBJ2-1; D gene ambiguous. The germline CDR1 and CDR2 sequences are GTSNPN and SVGIG (reference sequence). V was shortened by 2 bases and J by 10 bases, with 18 bases between the two germline ends. The CDR3 runs to 14 residues. CDR3: CAWSPTGAFREQFF. CDR3 coding DNA: TGTGCCTGGAGTCCTACGGGTGCATTCCGGGAGCAGTTCTTC. Variable domain in full (rest from reference TRBV30 and TRBJ2-1): SQTIHQWPATLVQPVGSPLSLECTVEGTSNPNLYWYRQAAGRGLQLLFYSVGIGQISSEVPQNLSASRPQDRQFILSSKKLLLSDSGFYLCAWSPTGAFREQFFGPGTRLTVL.

The chain recombines TRBV5-6 with TRBJ1-2; D is possibly TRBD1 (6 bases). Germline lookup yields CDR1 SGHDT and CDR2 YYEEEE. The CDR3 loop spans 14 amino acids. Trimming pared 4 bases from V and 6 bases from J, leaving 16 bases between. The CDR3: CASSHRGGANGYTF. Here the CDR3 DNA reads TGTGCCAGCAGCCACCGGGGGGGGGCAAATGGCTACACCTTC.

The rearrangement joins TRBV5-1 to TRBJ2-3, with 13 positions matching TRBD2. The J segment lost 4 bases and the V segment lost 6 bases, leaving 8 bases of the junction unmatched. There are 16 residues in the CDR3. Germline V CDR1 and CDR2: SGHRS, YFSETQ. CDR3 region: CASTVRLAGGSDTQYF. Here the CDR3 DNA reads TGCGCCAGCACCGTTAGACTAGCGGGAGGATCAGATACGCAGTATTTT.

The genes are TRBV5-1 and TRBJ2-5, with TRBD2 matching 16 bases. The germline gives CDR1 SGHRS, CDR2 YFSETQ. Trimming cost V 4 bases and J 4 bases; bases outside gene matches: 4. The CDR3 extends over 16 amino acids. CDR3 nucleotides: TGCGCCAGCAGCCAGGGACTAGCGGGAGGGGTAGAGACCCAGTACTTC. Amino acid sequence: CASSQGLAGGVETQYF.

This chain links TRBV9 with TRBJ1-2; D unclear. Germline CDR1 SGDLS, CDR2 YYNGEE. CDR3 length equals 12 residues. V was shortened by 4 bases and J by 2 bases, with 6 bases between the two germline ends. CDR3 sequence reads: CASSRYNYGYTF. The CDR3 DNA reads TGTGCCAGCAGCCGTTACAACTATGGCTACACCTTC. Filled out from reference TRBV9 and TRBJ1-2, the complete variable domain reads DSGVTQTPKHLITATGQRVTLRCSPRSGDLSVYWYQQSLDQGLQFLIQYYNGEERAKGNILERFSAQQFPDLHSELNLSSLELGDSALYFCASSRYNYGYTFGSGTRLTVV.

The chain couples TRBV29-1 to TRBJ1-3, with D maybe TRBD1 (5 bases). V lost 6 bases and J lost 4, with 16 bases in between. Per the germline V gene, CDR1 is SQVTM and CDR2 is ANQGSEA. This CDR3 is 14 amino acids long. CDR3: CSVAFGGAGNTIYF. CDR3 nucleotide sequence: TGCAGCGTAGCGTTTGGGGGAGCCGGAAACACCATATATTTT.

This clone has a handful of counts. This chain links TRBV5-1 with TRBJ1-6; D uncertain. Trimming took 0 bases from V and 7 from J, leaving 14 bases between them. CDR1 is SGHRS and CDR2 is YFSETQ in the germline V gene. The CDR3 is 16 residues long. CDR3 nucleotide sequence: TGCGCCAGCAGCTTGGGAAAAGGACGGGGAAATTCACCCCTCCACTTT. It specifies CASSLGKGRGNSPLHF.

This chain links TRBV30 with TRBJ2-6; no definite D call. The CDR3 sequence is 15 residues long. Germline V gene data show CDR1 as GTSNPN and CDR2 as SVGIG (reference sequence). The V and J ends lost 4 bases and 2 bases respectively, with 12 bases between them. The CDR3 here is CAWTPRLAGANVLTF. The CDR3 bases are TGTGCCTGGACCCCTCGCCTTGCTGGGGCCAACGTCCTGACTTTC.

This chain uses TRBV7-9 with TRBJ1-4; no reliable D call. V dropped 1 base and J dropped 0 bases, with 3 bases sitting between them. CDR3 length: 14 amino acids. Germline V gives CDR1 SEHNR, CDR2 FQNEAQ (reference sequence). CDR3 nucleotide sequence: TGTGCCAGCAGCTTAGATGCAACTAATGAAAAACTGTTTTTT. It yields the protein CASSLDATNEKLFF.

The chain uses TRBV7-9 and TRBJ2-7, with 7 bases lining up with TRBD1. From germline, CDR1 is SEHNR and CDR2 FQNEAQ (reference sequence). This CDR3 has 14 residues. J gave up 3 bases and V 5 bases, and 7 bases lay outside the gene matches. The CDR3 DNA reads as TGTGCCAGCAGCGGTACAGGGGTTGGCTACGAGCAGTACGTC. Its protein product is CASSGTGVGYEQYV.

This chain joins TRBV28 and TRBJ1-1; TRBD1 matches 9 bases. This CDR3 region has 13 residues. With 6 bases clipped from V and 4 bases from J, the junction kept 3 bases outside the gene matches. Germline V gives CDR1 MDHEN, CDR2 SYDVKM. Written as DNA, the CDR3 is TGTGCCAGCAGCCAGACAGGGGGCACTGAAGCTTTCTTT. As protein: CASSQTGGTEAFF.

V is TRBV5-1 and J is TRBJ2-4; D possibly matches TRBD1 or TRBD2 (5 bases each). This CDR3 comprises 13 residues. Trimming shortened V by 4 bases and J by 16 bases, and 21 bases separated the two germline ends. From germline, CDR1 is SGHRS and CDR2 YFSETQ. The CDR3 nucleotides read TGCGCCAGCAGCCGATCCCACCGGGACGTGCATTACTTC. Translated: CASSRSHRDVHYF.

This clone was counted only a few times. The chain has TRBV7-9 and TRBJ2-7, with 7 bases identical to TRBD1. The J segment lost 12 bases and the V segment lost 3 bases, leaving 14 bases of the junction unmatched. CDR1 and CDR2 (germline): SEHNR, FQNEAQ (reference sequence). This CDR3 is 14 amino acids long. This CDR3 reads CASSFGDRPLDRYF. The CDR3 DNA follows: TGTGCCAGCAGCTTCGGGGACAGACCGCTAGATCGGTACTTC.

V is TRBV19 and J is TRBJ2-7, with D perhaps TRBD2 (5 bases). The CDR3 runs to 14 residues. Germline V CDR1 and CDR2: LNHDA, SQIVND (reference sequence). Trimming cost V 7 bases and J 7 bases, with 20 bases left between them. The CDR3 protein is CASKVAMGTREQYF. The DNA for the CDR3 is TGTGCCAGTAAGGTGGCAATGGGAACTAGGGAGCAGTACTTC.

The chain has TRBV29-1 and TRBJ2-7, with D perhaps TRBD1 or TRBD2 (5 bases each). V lost 4 bases to trimming and J lost 4 bases, with 20 bases between them. Germline CDR1 and CDR2: SQVTM and ANQGSEA. The CDR3 covers 15 residues. Written as DNA, the CDR3 is TGCAGCGTTGGTTACCTCCGGGACGCGAGATACGAGCAGTACTTC. Translation: CSVGYLRDARYEQYF.

J is TRBJ2-7 and V is TRBV5-3; D gene ambiguous. TRBV5-3 is placed among ORFs of uncertain function. This CDR3 contains 14 residues. V lost 0 bases to trimming and J lost 6 bases, with 13 bases between them. DNA of the CDR3: TGTGCCAGAAGCTTGGTTCCCAGCGTGGGCGAGCAGTACGTC. Translating it yields CARSLVPSVGEQYV.

This clone was counted a few times. The rearrangement uses TRBV5-4 and TRBJ2-4, with D possibly being TRBD2 (6 bases). V gave up 0 bases and J gave up 5 bases, with 9 bases separating them. The length of the CDR3 is 14 residues. The V gene's germline CDR1 is SGHNT and CDR2 YYREEE (reference sequence). The CDR3 loop reads CASSLESGENIQYF. CDR3 sequence (DNA): TGTGCCAGCAGCTTGGAATCGGGGGAAAACATTCAGTACTTC.

Comment on this clone: The CDR3 carries no conserved terminal phenylalanine or tryptophan, so it likely arises from a read error. The limits of the CDR3 on the DNA are not certain, so only TCRdb's listed CDR3 is given. The chain has TRBV5-1 and TRBJ1-2; the table's D call TRBD1 went unverified against the DNA. The CDR3 is 10 amino acids in total, end residues counted. The germline CDR1 and CDR2 sequences are SGHRS and YFSETQ. CDR3 sequence reads: CASSNSRGTT.

This clone was found a few times. The CDR3 spells CASSPGQGDEKLFF. In DNA form, the CDR3 reads TGTGCCAGCTCACCGGGACAGGGGGATGAAAAACTGTTTTTT. The genes are TRBV18 and TRBJ1-4; 11 bases are a match to TRBD1. Trimming removed 3 bases from V and 6 bases from J; junction bases left unmatched: 0. Germline V CDR1 and CDR2: KGHSH, LQKENI. The CDR3 is made up of 14 amino acids.

The V and J genes are TRBV27 and TRBJ1-5; 9 bases line up with TRBD1. Germline V gene sequence: CDR1 MNHEY, CDR2 SMNVEV (reference sequence). The CDR3 is 13 residues long. The V segment lost 6 bases and the J segment 4 bases; nucleotides outside the gene matches: 1. The CDR3 protein is CASSGTGNQPQHF. The DNA for the CDR3 is TGTGCCAGCAGCGGGACAGGGAATCAGCCCCAGCATTTT.

The rearrangement uses TRBV5-4 and TRBJ2-1; maybe TRBD1 (6 bases). The CDR3 covers 13 residues. In germline, CDR1 is SGHNT, CDR2 YYREEE (reference sequence). The V gene lost 10 bases and the J gene lost 3 bases, with 14 bases spanning the gap. DNA for the CDR3: TGTGCCGGAAACCGGGACAACTACAATGAGCAGTTCTTC. Encoded protein: CAGNRDNYNEQFF. The full variable domain, with the rest looked up from reference TRBV5-4 and TRBJ2-1, is ETGVTQSPTHLIKTRGQQVTLRCSSQSGHNTVSWYQQALGQGPQFIFQYYREEENGRGNFPPRFSGLQFPNYSSELNVNALELDDSALYLCAGNRDNYNEQFFGPGTRLTVL.

This clone was found a few times. This rearrangement joins TRBV30 to TRBJ1-2; D might be TRBD1 (6 bases). Trimming left V 5 bases short and J 5 bases short, with 12 bases between. From germline, CDR1 is GTSNPN and CDR2 SVGIG (reference sequence). The CDR3 extends over 12 amino acids. The CDR3 here is CAWAGTSYGYTF. The CDR3 DNA is TGTGCCTGGGCGGGGACATCGTATGGCTACACCTTC.

The CDR3 DNA follows: TGCGCCAGCGCCGAACAAGTGAACACTGAAGCTTTCTTT. Residues: CASAEQVNTEAFF. J is TRBJ1-1 and V is TRBV5-1; D remains ambiguous. Germline V lookup: CDR1 SGHRS, CDR2 YFSETQ. The V end was cut by 7 bases, the J end by 0 bases, with 10 bases between. This CDR3 comprises 13 residues.

The chain combines TRBV28 with TRBJ1-1, with D unclear. V shed 7 bases and J shed 6 bases, with 12 bases lying between them. CDR1 and CDR2 from the germline V gene are MDHEN and SYDVKM. The CDR3 covers 12 residues. CDR3 amino acids: CASTGNRAEAFF. CDR3 DNA: TGTGCCAGCACTGGGAATAGGGCTGAAGCTTTCTTT.

The chain couples TRBV5-1 to TRBJ2-3; D is unresolved. CDR1 SGHRS and CDR2 YFSETQ come from the germline V gene. The ends were cut back, 0 bases at V and 2 bases at J, with 7 bases in the middle. This CDR3 spans 14 amino acids. The CDR3 DNA follows: TGCGCCAGCAGCTTGGTTCCGTTCACAGATACGCAGTATTTT. It specifies CASSLVPFTDTQYF.

This clone came up once. In nucleotides, the CDR3 is TGCGCCAGCAGCTCCGGGGGCCGCCCAGATACGCAGTATTTT. This codes for CASSSGGRPDTQYF. This rearrangement joins TRBV5-1 to TRBJ2-3; either TRBD1 or TRBD2 may fit D (6 bases each). CDR3 length equals 14 residues. V lost 3 bases and J 4 bases, leaving 12 bases between the germline ends. The germline gives CDR1 SGHRS, CDR2 YFSETQ.

The chain employs TRBV9 and TRBJ1-6, with D uncertain. Trimming left V 2 bases short and J 0 bases short, with 9 bases between. The CDR3 runs to 16 residues. Germline V lookup: CDR1 SGDLS, CDR2 YYNGEE. CDR3 region: CASSVGPSSYNSPLHF. CDR3 bases: TGTGCCAGCAGCGTTGGCCCAAGCTCCTATAATTCACCCCTCCACTTT. Complete variable domain (other parts from reference TRBV9 and TRBJ1-6): DSGVTQTPKHLITATGQRVTLRCSPRSGDLSVYWYQQSLDQGLQFLIQYYNGEERAKGNILERFSAQQFPDLHSELNLSSLELGDSALYFCASSVGPSSYNSPLHFGNGTRLTVT.

This clone was recorded a few times. The J gene is TRBJ1-6, the V gene TRBV2; 7 nucleotides agree with TRBD1. The CDR3 has 15 amino acids. Germline CDR1 and CDR2: SNHLY and FYNNEI. V gave up 6 bases and J gave up 5 bases; unmatched junction bases: 7. The CDR3 nucleotides read TGTGCCAGCAGCACCGGGACAGCTAATAATTCACCCCTCCACTTT. Translated: CASSTGTANNSPLHF.